One sample yielded the 14 T cell receptor beta chains listed below, sequenced in a study of T cell responses to AZD1222 COVID-19 vaccine. Assay: immunoSEQ multiplex PCR; the TCRdb copy retains only in-frame clones and omits some. The table shows around 80,000 clones, with roughly 85% occurring only once. The material sequenced was peripheral blood, taken 28 days after the second AZD1222 dose. These receptors were taken from an adult who received the AZD1222 COVID-19 vaccine.

This clone has only one observation. The gene calls are TRBV2 and TRBJ1-4; D gene unclear. Germline V gene data show CDR1 as SNHLY and CDR2 as FYNNEI. The CDR3 totals 12 residues. Deletions cut 6 bases from V and 6 bases from J, with 8 bases between. CDR3 DNA sequence: TGTGCCAGCAGGACAAGGCATGAAAAACTGTTTTTT. This encodes CASRTRHEKLFF.

This clone was counted between two and nine times. The CDR3 protein is CASSERQGAIYGELFF. The CDR3 bases are TGTGCCAGCAGTGAACGCCAGGGGGCCATTTACGGGGAGCTGTTTTTT. The V gene is TRBV6-1, the J gene TRBJ2-2, with 8 bases that match TRBD1. V lost 2 bases and J lost 7; bases outside the gene matches: 9. The germline V gene has CDR1 MNHNS and CDR2 SASEGT. This CDR3 comprises 16 residues.

The chain links TRBV2 to TRBJ1-4, with a tentative D call TRBD1 (6 bases). The CDR3 sequence is 18 residues long. Germline V gene lookup returns CDR1 SNHLY and CDR2 FYNNEI. V lost 6 bases, J lost 0 bases, and 20 bases lay in between. CDR3 nucleotide sequence: TGTGCCAGCAGCCTAGCTGCAGACAGGCCATCAACTAATGAAAAACTGTTTTTT. Protein sequence: CASSLAADRPSTNEKLFF.

This clone came up once. This rearrangement joins TRBV7-9 to TRBJ1-6; a possible D gene is TRBD1 (5 bases). The germline gives CDR1 SEHNR, CDR2 FQNEAQ (reference sequence). The CDR3 has 16 residues. V was pared by 1 base and J by 4 bases, with 11 bases between. The CDR3 DNA sequence: TGTGCCAGCAGCTTAGAGGGGCCAGCTTATAATTCACCCCTCCACTTT. Translating it yields CASSLEGPAYNSPLHF.

The chain uses TRBV5-1 and TRBJ1-2, with a tentative D call TRBD1 (5 bases). CDR3 length: 14 residues. The V gene's germline CDR1 is SGHRS and CDR2 YFSETQ. Trimming removed 0 bases at V and 2 bases at J, with 8 bases between. CDR3 DNA sequence: TGCGCCAGCAGCTTGGGGTCAGGGAACTATGGCTACACCTTC. As protein: CASSLGSGNYGYTF.

The gene calls are TRBV6-1 and TRBJ1-2, with D possibly matching TRBD1 (5 bases). Looked up from germline, CDR1 is MNHNS and CDR2 is SASEGT. The CDR3 is 19 amino acids. Trimming removed 1 base from V and 4 bases from J, with 25 bases in between. In DNA form, the CDR3 reads TGTGCCAGCAGTGAAGTGCCCTTTAGAGGGGCCGACCTGTTCTATGGCTACACCTTC. Translating it yields CASSEVPFRGADLFYGYTF.

The genes are TRBV7-2 and TRBJ1-1; TRBD1 might be the D (6 bases). The V gene lost 3 bases and the J gene lost 3 bases, with 11 bases spanning the gap. This CDR3 spans 14 amino acids. Germline CDR1 reads SGHTA; CDR2 reads FQGNSA. The CDR3 loop reads CASSFRGGHTEAFF. CDR3 coding DNA: TGTGCCAGCAGCTTTAGGGGGGGCCACACTGAAGCTTTCTTT. Using reference TRBV7-2 and TRBJ1-1 for the parts outside the CDR3, the full variable domain is GAGVSQSPSNKVTEKGKDVELRCDPISGHTALYWYRQSLGQGLEFLIYFQGNSAPDKSGLPSDRFSAERTGGSVSTLTIQRTQQEDSAVYLCASSFRGGHTEAFFGQGTRLTVV.

On this clone itself: At one end the junction does not follow the germline gene, possibly because of a read error. The V gene is TRBV12-3 or TRBV12-4, the J gene TRBJ1-3; D unresolved. The CDR3 runs to 13 residues. CDR3 region: CASSPLNQPATDF. For the CDR3, the DNA is TGTGCCAGCAGTCCCCTCAACCAACCCGCTACGGATTTT.

CDR3 protein: CASTTGTGNTIYF. The CDR3 DNA reads as TGTGCCAGCACAACAGGGACTGGAAACACCATATATTTT. The V and J genes are TRBV27 and TRBJ1-3; perhaps TRBD1 as D (6 bases). Germline V gene sequence: CDR1 MNHEY, CDR2 SMNVEV (reference sequence). CDR3 length equals 13 residues. The germline V and J ends were trimmed by 7 bases and 2 bases, with 9 bases remaining between them.

The rearrangement joins TRBV11-2 to TRBJ2-1, with 9 bases aligning to TRBD1. Germline V gene sequence: CDR1 SGHAT, CDR2 FQNNGV. This CDR3 region has 16 residues. Trimming at V came to 5 bases and at J to 6 bases, leaving 11 bases not matched to a gene. DNA for the CDR3: TGTGCCAGCAGCACCTGGACAGGGGTGTGGCGCAATGAGCAGTTCTTC. Its translation is CASSTWTGVWRNEQFF.

The chain has TRBV5-4 and TRBJ1-1; TRBD1 aligns across 7 bases. This CDR3 spans 17 amino acids. Germline V lookup: CDR1 SGHNT, CDR2 YYREEE (reference sequence). The V and J ends lost 4 bases and 1 base, in that order; junction bases with no gene match: 13. CDR3 bases: TGTGCCAGCAGCCAAACCTACAGGGGTGCGGGGAACACTGAAGCTTTCTTT. Protein: CASSQTYRGAGNTEAFF.

Here the CDR3 DNA reads TGTGCCAGCAGCAAAGTCCTAAATCAGGGGGGCACTGAAGCTTTCTTT. It yields the protein CASSKVLNQGGTEAFF. V usage is TRBV21-1 and J usage is TRBJ1-1; no DNA check was done on the table's D call, TRBD1. TRBV21-1 is an annotated pseudogene. The CDR3 is 16 residues long.

The chain combines TRBV27 with TRBJ2-2; D gene uncertain. V was pared by 6 bases and J by 3 bases, with 5 bases between. This CDR3 comprises 12 residues. The germline CDR1 and CDR2 sequences are MNHEY and SMNVEV (reference sequence). CDR3 sequence reads: CASSYYTGELFF. CDR3 nucleotides: TGTGCCAGCAGCTATTACACCGGGGAGCTGTTTTTT.

This clone appeared a few times. Within the sample, other DNA sequences also encode this same CDR3. The chain has TRBV18 and TRBJ1-1; TRBD1 aligns across 7 bases. V lost 1 base, J lost 10 bases, and 3 bases stayed unmatched. This CDR3 region has 12 residues. Germline loops: CDR1 KGHSH, CDR2 LQKENI. CDR3 sequence (DNA): TGTGCCAGCTCACCACAGGGGGCGTCAGCTTTCTTT. It encodes CASSPQGASAFF.